Presented here are 27 T cell receptor beta chains from one specimen sequenced in a study of cytomegalovirus exposure and HLA in healthy donors listed by TCRdb under 2017. The library was produced with the immunoSEQ multiplex PCR assay. The multiplex PCR relied on a mix of 60 forward primers for TCR Vbeta segments and 13 reverse primers for TCR Jbeta segments. This is the immuneACCESS table as TCRdb keeps it, with only in-frame sequences that have V and J called. A part of the clones is gone; compared with another copy, unresolved V genes explain less than half, and the rest is unexplained. Within this sample are around 150,000 clones, with 60% to 80% of them counted one time only. The top ten constitute approximately 5.1% of the sample. Sequencing used PBMCs. The receptors were sampled from a male donor in good health and CMV-seronegative.

The J gene is TRBJ2-5, the V gene TRBV5-6; 9 positions agree with TRBD1. CDR1 and CDR2 (germline): SGHDT, YYEEEE. This CDR3 is built from 14 residues. After removal of 3 bases from V and 5 bases from J, the junction contained 5 bases not matched to a gene. CDR3 nucleotide sequence: TGTGCCAGCAGCTCACAGGGGGCCGGGGAGACCCAGTACTTC. This codes for CASSSQGAGETQYF.

This clone was counted a single time. The chain uses TRBV29-1 and TRBJ2-2; unclear D gene. CDR1 is SQVTM, CDR2 ANQGSEA, per germline. The CDR3 runs 11 residues. Trimming left V 7 bases short and J 6 bases short, with 9 bases between. CDR3 sequence: CSAQMSGELFF. CDR3 in DNA: TGCAGCGCACAGATGTCCGGGGAGCTGTTTTTT.

The chain uses TRBV10-1 and TRBJ2-1, with 10 bases identical to TRBD1. This CDR3 spans 14 amino acids. In germline, CDR1 is WNHNN, CDR2 SYGVQD (reference sequence). V gave up 8 bases and J gave up 5 bases; unmatched junction bases: 6. The CDR3 DNA sequence: TGCGCCAGCGCCCGGGACAGGGGAAACAATGAGCAGTTCTTC. Protein: CASARDRGNNEQFF.

The chain links TRBV6-1 to TRBJ1-5; D unresolved. CDR1 is MNHNS and CDR2 is SASEGT in the germline V gene. The CDR3 is made up of 16 amino acids. Trimming took off 4 bases at V and 3 bases at J, with 16 bases between the two ends. CDR3 sequence: CASSVRFRPNNQPQHF. The DNA for the CDR3 is TGTGCCAGCAGTGTTAGGTTCAGGCCGAACAATCAGCCCCAGCATTTT.

The chain is built from TRBV7-2 and TRBJ1-2, with TRBD1 identical over 9 bases. V dropped 5 bases and J dropped 6; count of bases not matched to a gene: 7. CDR3 length: 14 amino acids. Germline V gene sequence: CDR1 SGHTA, CDR2 FQGNSA. The DNA for the CDR3 is TGTGCCAGCAGCGTCTCGGGACAGGGTGATGGCTACACCTTC. Its translation is CASSVSGQGDGYTF.

The chain combines TRBV6-6 with TRBJ1-6; D gene unclear. The CDR3 has 15 residues. Germline V gene sequence: CDR1 MNHNY, CDR2 SVGAGI (reference sequence). With 6 bases removed from V and 3 bases from J, the gap between germline ends came to 12 bases. The CDR3 nucleotides are TGTGCCAGCAGCGTCCGCGGGGTCTATAATTCACCCCTCCACTTT. Translation gives CASSVRGVYNSPLHF.

The rearrangement joins TRBV30 to TRBJ2-2; 7 bases align to TRBD1. CDR3 size: 14 residues. CDR1 and CDR2 from the germline V gene are GTSNPN and SVGIG (reference sequence). The trim removed 2 bases at V and 1 base at J, leaving 1 base unmatched. The CDR3 DNA sequence: TGTGCCTGGAGTTGGACAGGGAACACCGGGGAGCTGTTTTTT. It is translated as CAWSWTGNTGELFF.

This clone appeared a single time. V gene TRBV14 combines with J gene TRBJ1-5; D is ambiguous. The V gene's germline CDR1 is SGHDN and CDR2 FVKESK. This CDR3 has 13 amino acids. The V end lost 3 bases, the J end lost 5 bases, and 8 bases lay between the germline ends. The CDR3 loop reads CASSQFGDQPQHF. As DNA, the CDR3 is TGTGCCAGCAGCCAGTTCGGAGATCAGCCCCAGCATTTT. Using reference TRBV14 and TRBJ1-5 for the parts outside the CDR3, the full variable domain is EAGVTQFPSHSVIEKGQTVTLRCDPISGHDNLYWYRRVMGKEIKFLLHFVKESKQDESGMPNNRFLAERTGGTYSTLKVQPAELEDSGVYFCASSQFGDQPQHFGDGTRLSIL.

J is TRBJ2-3 and V is TRBV6-4, with 7 bases fitting TRBD1. This CDR3 contains 15 residues. CDR1 and CDR2 (germline): MRHNA, SNTAGT. V shed 4 bases, J shed 3 bases, and the junction held 7 bases outside the gene matches. The chain's CDR3 is CASSVGGLRTDTQYF. The CDR3 DNA reads TGTGCCAGCAGTGTAGGGGGCCTCAGGACAGATACGCAGTATTTT.

The chain combines TRBV18 with TRBJ2-2, with D unclear. The V and J ends lost 3 bases and 7 bases respectively, with 9 bases between them. Per the germline V gene, CDR1 is KGHSH and CDR2 is LQKENI. The CDR3 spans 13 residues. DNA of the CDR3: TGTGCCAGCTCACCCCAGGAAGGCGGGGAGCTGTTTTTT. As protein: CASSPQEGGELFF.

This clone was seen a single time. V and J are TRBV29-1 and TRBJ1-2; no firm D call. The CDR3 has 13 amino acids. CDR1 and CDR2 (germline): SQVTM, ANQGSEA. Deletions cut 7 bases from V and 5 bases from J, with 17 bases between. As DNA, the CDR3 is TGCAGCGCCGCCACGGGAGGCGAATATGGCTACACCTTC. The encoded protein is CSAATGGEYGYTF.

V usage is TRBV2 and J usage is TRBJ1-4; TRBD1 matches 7 bases. This CDR3 is 14 amino acids long. V shed 6 bases, J shed 11 bases, and the junction held 12 bases outside the gene matches. Germline values: CDR1 SNHLY, CDR2 FYNNEI. The CDR3, as DNA: TGTGCCAGCAGCCCCCAGGGGGGCTTGGGGAAACTGTTTTTT. It yields the protein CASSPQGGLGKLFF.

The chain employs TRBV5-1 and TRBJ1-2; 7 bases fit TRBD1. CDR1 and CDR2 from the germline V gene are SGHRS and YFSETQ. This CDR3 is 18 amino acids long. Germline trimming cut 4 bases from V and 4 bases from J; bases unmatched to any gene: 19. Written as DNA, the CDR3 is TGCGCCAGCAGCCTTGGCCCCCCCAGGGGGTCCGTTACCTATGGCTACACCTTC. Its protein is CASSLGPPRGSVTYGYTF.

The chain uses TRBV4-3 and TRBJ1-5; no reliable D call. Germline V gives CDR1 LGHNA, CDR2 YSLEER. This CDR3 comprises 15 residues. Trimming stripped 0 bases from V and 0 bases from J, with 6 bases between. The CDR3 DNA sequence: TGCGCCAGCAGCCAAGATCTTAATAGCAATCAGCCCCAGCATTTT. It yields the protein CASSQDLNSNQPQHF.

The rearrangement joins TRBV27 to TRBJ2-1; D is unclear. The CDR3 runs to 15 residues. From germline, CDR1 is MNHEY and CDR2 SMNVEV (reference sequence). V lost 2 bases, J lost 0 bases, and 8 bases lay in between. The CDR3 DNA follows: TGTGCCAGCAGTTTACTAAGTAGCTCCTACAATGAGCAGTTCTTC. Its translation: CASSLLSSSYNEQFF.

The chain employs TRBV30 and TRBJ2-2; D perhaps matches TRBD1 (6 bases). This CDR3 is 11 amino acids long. V was cut by 5 bases and J by 5 bases, with 6 bases left in between. Germline V CDR1 and CDR2: GTSNPN, SVGIG (reference sequence). The CDR3 DNA follows: TGTGCCTGGGGACAGACCGGGGAGCTGTTTTTT. It encodes CAWGQTGELFF.

The chain uses TRBV10-3 and TRBJ1-4; D is undetermined. Trimming pared 0 bases from V and 4 bases from J, leaving 9 bases between. This CDR3 contains 15 residues. Germline values: CDR1 ENHRY, CDR2 SYGVKD. This CDR3 reads CAISESRGLNEKLFF. CDR3 bases: TGTGCCATCAGTGAGTCGCGGGGTCTTAATGAAAAACTGTTTTTT.

The chain is built from TRBV7-8 and TRBJ2-5; D is perhaps TRBD2 (6 bases). The CDR3 loop spans 16 amino acids. Germline loops: CDR1 SGHVS, CDR2 FQNEAQ. V dropped 6 bases and J dropped 7 bases, with 24 bases sitting between them. CDR3 sequence: CASSYSGTPWGGTQYF. In DNA form, the CDR3 reads TGTGCCAGCAGTTACTCCGGGACCCCTTGGGGAGGGACCCAGTACTTC.

The chain has TRBV5-1 and TRBJ2-2; D ambiguous. The CDR3 spans 15 residues. Trimming pared 0 bases from V and 1 base from J, leaving 7 bases between. Germline values: CDR1 SGHRS, CDR2 YFSETQ. CDR3 sequence (DNA): TGCGCCAGCAGCTTGGGGCAGGTGAACACCGGGGAGCTGTTTTTT. It is translated as CASSLGQVNTGELFF.

J is TRBJ1-1 and V is TRBV2, with D possibly TRBD1 on 6 matching bases. The V gene lost 6 bases and the J gene lost 7 bases, with 12 bases spanning the gap. This CDR3 has 12 amino acids. The germline V gene has CDR1 SNHLY and CDR2 FYNNEI. CDR3: CASRPNRVEAFF. The CDR3 DNA is TGTGCCAGCAGACCCAACAGGGTTGAAGCTTTCTTT.

The chain employs TRBV15 and TRBJ1-1, with D possibly being TRBD1 (5 bases). Trimming pared 0 bases from V and 4 bases from J, leaving 15 bases between. Looked up from germline, CDR1 is LNHNV and CDR2 is YYDKDF (reference sequence). The CDR3 extends over 16 amino acids. The CDR3 DNA is TGTGCCACCAGCAGAGATCCCGCAGGGTCAACCACTGAAGCTTTCTTT. Translated: CATSRDPAGSTTEAFF.

The CDR3 reads CASRDSGQGGETQYF. CDR3 in DNA: TGCGCCAGCAGGGACTCGGGACAGGGAGGAGAGACCCAGTACTTC. J is TRBJ2-5 and V is TRBV5-1; TRBD1 matches at 9 bases. Germline assignment: CDR1 SGHRS and CDR2 YFSETQ. Unmatched junction bases numbered 9, after V lost 5 bases and J lost 4 bases. The CDR3 totals 15 residues.

The chain recombines TRBV2 with TRBJ2-7, with D perhaps TRBD2 (5 bases). Germline CDR1 is SNHLY and CDR2 is FYNNEI. This CDR3 is 15 amino acids long. The ends were cut back, 8 bases at V and 2 bases at J, with 19 bases in the middle. CDR3 residues: CASLRSRTETYEQYF. CDR3 bases: TGTGCCAGCCTCCGTTCCCGGACTGAGACCTACGAGCAGTACTTC.

The chain combines TRBV28 with TRBJ2-7; TRBD1 aligns across 8 bases. Germline CDR1 is MDHEN and CDR2 is SYDVKM. The V and J ends lost 6 bases and 4 bases, in that order; junction bases with no gene match: 5. There are 13 residues in the CDR3. CDR3 sequence reads: CASSPGGGYEQYF. CDR3 nucleotide sequence: TGTGCCAGCAGCCCAGGGGGCGGTTACGAGCAGTACTTC.

This chain links TRBV18 with TRBJ1-2, with unresolved D. Trimming pared 3 bases from V and 2 bases from J, leaving 10 bases between. Germline lookup yields CDR1 KGHSH and CDR2 LQKENI. The CDR3 has 14 residues. In DNA, the CDR3 is TGTGCCAGCTCACCCCTAGACGGGAACTATGGCTACACCTTC. Protein: CASSPLDGNYGYTF.

The chain couples TRBV28 to TRBJ1-2; the D is unclear. The ends were cut back, 3 bases at V and 0 bases at J, with 8 bases in the middle. Per the germline V gene, CDR1 is MDHEN and CDR2 is SYDVKM. This CDR3 is built from 14 residues. The CDR3 DNA follows: TGTGCCAGCAGTTTGGGAGGGACTAACTATGGCTACACCTTC. Translation gives CASSLGGTNYGYTF.

CDR3 loop: CASSLAARRVEGYTF. The CDR3 DNA follows: TGTGCCAGCAGCTTAGCGGCCAGGAGGGTAGAGGGCTACACCTTC. The chain joins TRBV7-2 to TRBJ1-2; D not certain. V dropped 0 bases and J dropped 8 bases, with 16 bases sitting between them. The CDR3 spans 15 residues. Germline V CDR1 and CDR2: SGHTA, FQGNSA.